Reported below is one T cell receptor beta chain. No antigen is known for it. No base qualities exist here, and no much larger clone lies one base off it. These data belong to a study of T cell repertoires in cytomegalovirus infection (dated by TCRdb to about 2019). Describing the broader study: Donor HLA type was relevant to the analysis, because carriage of CMV infection together with the matching HLA type was indicated by public TCR beta signatures.

Findings and caveats that apply to the study as a whole: The ex vivo response was dominated by HLA-C-restricted CMV-specific TCR beta clonotypes, which also provided the single most frequent clonotype in two of eight donors. In both this cohort and an independent roughly 350-donor cohort, the cumulative frequency of public TCR beta family members distinguished carriers of CMV infection plus the relevant HLA type.

Inclusive of the bounding cysteine and phenylalanine, the CDR3 is 12 residues long. Just the 36-base CDR3 DNA is kept, in frame starting at base 1. Between the V and J ends, shortened by 4 bases and 3 bases respectively, the junction contains 10 bases. For CDR1 and CDR2, the germline V gene lists SQVTM and ANQGSEA. The sample was run on an Illumina HiSeq 1500. TCRdb trimmed the raw reads at Q25, called clones with MiXCR and kept productive beta chains. Every entry covers one CDR3 protein and lists the most common genes and DNA from its rows. This sample gives 150,000 to 200,000 distinct CDR3 sequences in total; about a sixth of them show up just once. Jointly, the top ten make up around 20% of the sample.

The sequence links TRBV29-1 to TRBJ2-7; possibly the D gene is TRBD2, per 5 matching bases. The receptor was isolated from a human donor in good health (CMV status not recorded). Some clones in this sample may be carry-over from other donors' samples. Sequencing used CD8+ T cells from PBMCs. The CDR3 region: CSVVGGGYEQYF. The nucleotide sequence reads TGCAGCGTTGTAGGTGGAGGCTACGAGCAGTACTTC.